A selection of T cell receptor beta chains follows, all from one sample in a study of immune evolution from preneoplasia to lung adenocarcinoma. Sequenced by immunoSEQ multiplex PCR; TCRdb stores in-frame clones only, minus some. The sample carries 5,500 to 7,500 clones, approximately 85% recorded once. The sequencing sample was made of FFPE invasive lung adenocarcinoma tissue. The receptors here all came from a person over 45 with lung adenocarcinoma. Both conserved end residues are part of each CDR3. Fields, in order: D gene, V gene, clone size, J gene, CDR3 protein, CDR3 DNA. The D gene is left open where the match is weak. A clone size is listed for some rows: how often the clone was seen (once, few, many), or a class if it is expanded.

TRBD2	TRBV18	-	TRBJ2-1	CASSPGTSGKPEQFF	TGTGCCAGCTCACCAGGGACTAGCGGGAAACCTGAGCAGTTCTTC
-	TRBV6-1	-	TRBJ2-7	CASGYRDGGHEQYF	TGTGCCAGCGGCTACAGGGATGGCGGGCACGAGCAGTACTTC
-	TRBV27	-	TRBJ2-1	CASSSRDTLRNEQFF	TGTGCCAGCAGTTCTCGGGACACCCTTAGGAATGAGCAGTTCTTC
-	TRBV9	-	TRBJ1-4	CASSEGSLGGEKLFF	TGTGCCAGCAGCGAGGGATCTTTAGGAGGGGAAAAACTGTTTTTT
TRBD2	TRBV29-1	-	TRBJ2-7	CSVAGTSGSYEQYF	TGCAGCGTCGCCGGGACTAGCGGGAGTTACGAGCAGTACTTC
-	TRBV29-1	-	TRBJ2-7	CSVRLDVHAQYF	TGCAGCGTCCGACTCGACGTACACGCGCAGTACTTC
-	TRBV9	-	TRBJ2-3	CASSPGVQGDTQYF	TGTGCCAGCAGCCCGGGAGTTCAGGGGGATACGCAGTATTTT
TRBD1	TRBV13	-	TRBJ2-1	CASSRGQGPVFF	TGTGCCAGCAGCCGAGGACAGGGGCCTGTGTTCTTC
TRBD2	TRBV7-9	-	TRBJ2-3	CASSLGLAGTDTQYF	TGTGCCAGCAGCTTAGGACTAGCGGGCACAGATACGCAGTATTTT
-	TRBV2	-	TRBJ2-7	CASSETYEQYF	TGTGCCAGCAGTGAGACTTACGAGCAGTACTTC
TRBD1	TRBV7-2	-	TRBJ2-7	CASSLGTVSYEQYF	TGTGCCAGCAGCTTGGGGACAGTATCCTACGAGCAGTACTTC
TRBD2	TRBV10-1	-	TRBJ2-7	CASSELLAGIRYF	TGCGCCAGCAGTGAGCTCTTAGCGGGGATTCGGTACTTC
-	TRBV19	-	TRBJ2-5	CASSITGKETQYF	TGTGCCAGTAGTATCACTGGAAAAGAGACCCAGTACTTC
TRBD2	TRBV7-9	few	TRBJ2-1	CASSLQAGGRNEQFF	TGTGCCAGCAGCTTACAAGCGGGAGGGCGTAATGAGCAGTTCTTC